These 20 T cell receptor beta chains were all obtained from the same sample, sequenced in a study of cytomegalovirus exposure and HLA in healthy donors. A multiplex PCR was run with 60 Vbeta primers and 13 Jbeta primers. Profiled with immunoSEQ multiplex PCR; TCRdb holds only in-frame clones, not every one. The profile covers roughly 140,000 clones, with roughly 80% appearing a single time and approximately 6.1% taken by the ten largest. The specimen was PBMCs. The receptors were sampled from a man aged 25-45 years in good health and CMV-seropositive.

As regards this clone: One end of the junction does not line up with germline, which may come from a read error. J is TRBJ2-3 and V is TRBV2; D may be TRBD1 (5 bases). Looked up from germline, CDR1 is SNHLY and CDR2 is FYNNEI. The CDR3 is 15 amino acids. The CDR3 region has the DNA TGTGCCGGCAGTGAAAGGGCAGGGCTAACAGATACGCAGTATTTT. Protein: CAGSERAGLTDTQYF.

The rearrangement uses TRBV5-1 and TRBJ1-4, with D perhaps TRBD1 (5 bases). CDR3 length: 15 amino acids. V lost 4 bases, J lost 4 bases, and 14 bases lay in between. Looked up from germline, CDR1 is SGHRS and CDR2 is YFSETQ. The CDR3: CASSDGHGVNEKLFF. CDR3 DNA sequence: TGCGCCAGCAGCGACGGACACGGTGTTAATGAAAAACTGTTTTTT.

The chain is built from TRBV2 and TRBJ1-1, with TRBD1 identical over 7 bases. CDR3 length: 14 residues. Germline V lookup: CDR1 SNHLY, CDR2 FYNNEI. J gave up 2 bases and V 8 bases, and 8 bases lay outside the gene matches. The CDR3 region is CASGVHRGNTEAFF. For the CDR3, the DNA is TGTGCCAGCGGGGTCCACAGGGGAAACACTGAAGCTTTCTTT.

Comment on this clone: One junction end does not reproduce the germline sequence, and a read error may be involved. V and J are TRBV9 and TRBJ2-6; TRBD1 is a possible D gene (5 bases). The germline CDR1 and CDR2 sequences are SGDLS and YYNGEE. The length of the CDR3 is 15 residues. CDR3 loop: CASSVERVGANGLTF. Here the CDR3 DNA reads TGTGCCAGCAGCGTAGAGCGTGTTGGGGCCAACGGCCTGACTTTC.

The V and J genes are TRBV28 and TRBJ2-7; 11 bases agree with TRBD1. Trimming removed 5 bases from V and 0 bases from J; junction bases left unmatched: 6. Per germline, CDR1 MDHEN and CDR2 SYDVKM. This CDR3 is built from 16 residues. CDR3 bases: TGTGCCAGCAGTCCCCTCGGACAGGGGGCCTCCTACGAGCAGTACTTC. Protein: CASSPLGQGASYEQYF.

The rearrangement joins TRBV28 to TRBJ1-1; 7 nucleotides align to TRBD1. The CDR3 runs to 12 residues. Germline values: CDR1 MDHEN, CDR2 SYDVKM. V shed 10 bases, J shed 5 bases, and the junction held 7 bases outside the gene matches. CDR3: CAIDRAWTEAFF. CDR3 nucleotide sequence: TGTGCCATCGACAGGGCTTGGACTGAAGCTTTCTTT. The whole variable domain, filled in from reference TRBV28 and TRBJ1-1, reads DVKVTQSSRYLVKRTGEKVFLECVQDMDHENMFWYRQDPGLGLRLIYFSYDVKMKEKGDIPEGYSVSREKKERFSLILESASTNQTSMYLCAIDRAWTEAFFGQGTRLTVV.

This clone was counted a few times. Within the sample, other DNA sequences also encode this same CDR3. This chain links TRBV6-5 with TRBJ2-2; a possible D gene is TRBD1 (5 bases). The V end lost 2 bases, the J end lost 4 bases, and 8 bases lay between the germline ends. The CDR3 length is 14 residues. Germline V CDR1 and CDR2: MNHEY, SVGAGI. CDR3 nucleotide sequence: TGTGCCAGCAGTTACGACAGTGGCACCGGGGAGCTGTTTTTT. It is translated as CASSYDSGTGELFF.

This chain joins TRBV6-5 and TRBJ1-5, with 7 bases that match TRBD1. This CDR3 region has 15 residues. Germline CDR1 reads MNHEY; CDR2 reads SVGAGI. V was clipped by 8 bases and J by 2 bases; unmatched bases: 9. CDR3 in DNA: TGTGCCAGCGGACAGGACTCGTATGGCAATCAGCCCCAGCATTTT. It encodes CASGQDSYGNQPQHF.

Note on this clone: A read error may produce the germline difference seen at one junction end. The rearrangement uses TRBV27 and TRBJ2-3; TRBD2 aligns across 7 bases. Per the germline V gene, CDR1 is MNHEY and CDR2 is SMNVEV (reference sequence). The CDR3 is 15 amino acids. In nucleotides, the CDR3 is TGTGCCGGCAGCCCTCTAGCGGCCTCCACAGATACGCAGTATTTT. It specifies CAGSPLAASTDTQYF.

The chain links TRBV5-6 to TRBJ1-5; tentatively, D is TRBD1 (5 bases). Trimming removed 7 bases from V and 3 bases from J, with 11 bases in between. The CDR3 is made up of 13 amino acids. The germline V gene encodes CDR1 SGHDT and CDR2 YYEEEE. This CDR3 is CASSFRANQPQHF. In DNA form, the CDR3 reads TGTGCCAGCTCGTTCAGGGCCAATCAGCCCCAGCATTTT.

This clone has just one count. This chain connects TRBV5-1 to TRBJ2-1; TRBD1 matches at 7 bases. The CDR3 runs 14 residues. Germline assignment: CDR1 SGHRS and CDR2 YFSETQ. V shed 4 bases, J shed 6 bases, and the junction held 7 bases outside the gene matches. CDR3 in DNA: TGCGCCAGCAGCCAGGGACAGCTTTCCAATGAGCAGTTCTTC. Protein product: CASSQGQLSNEQFF.

The V and J genes are TRBV2 and TRBJ2-1, with a weak D call TRBD1 (5 bases). The germline V and J ends were trimmed by 10 bases and 2 bases, with 24 bases remaining between them. The CDR3 extends over 17 amino acids. Germline lookup yields CDR1 SNHLY and CDR2 FYNNEI. The CDR3 DNA is TGTGCCACCTTAACAGGACGCAAGGAGCAGCCCTACAATGAGCAGTTCTTC. Translating it yields CATLTGRKEQPYNEQFF. Filled out from reference TRBV2 and TRBJ2-1, the complete variable domain reads EPEVTQTPSHQVTQMGQEVILRCVPISNHLYFYWYRQILGQKVEFLVSFYNNEISEKSEIFDDQFSVERPDGSNFTLKIRSTKLEDSAMYFCATLTGRKEQPYNEQFFGPGTRLTVL.

The J gene is TRBJ2-5, the V gene TRBV27; 9 bases align to TRBD1. The J call may be in error: the DNA end matches TRBJ2-7 better. Germline V gene data show CDR1 as MNHEY and CDR2 as SMNVEV (reference sequence). CDR3 length: 14 amino acids. The CDR3 bases are TGTGCCAGCAGTTTATACAGGGGGCCCTACGAGCAGTACTTC. Amino acid sequence: CASSLYRGPYEQYF.

This chain uses TRBV11-1 with TRBJ2-3; 9 bases fit TRBD1. Trimming removed 4 bases from V and 3 bases from J; junction bases left unmatched: 8. This CDR3 is 16 amino acids long. CDR1 and CDR2 (germline): SGHAT, FQDESV (reference sequence). CDR3 DNA: TGTGCCAGCAGCTACCGACAGGGGGGGAGTACAGATACGCAGTATTTT. The encoded protein is CASSYRQGGSTDTQYF.

This clone occurred a few times. V gene TRBV19 combines with J gene TRBJ1-5; no definite D call. V was pared by 7 bases and J by 5 bases, with 18 bases between. CDR3 length: 15 amino acids. Germline V gene lookup returns CDR1 LNHDA and CDR2 SQIVND (reference sequence). CDR3 region: CASKVGSVGDQPQHF. In DNA, the CDR3 is TGTGCCAGTAAGGTGGGCTCCGTGGGCGATCAGCCCCAGCATTTT. Together with reference TRBV19 and TRBJ1-5, the CDR3 gives the full variable domain: DGGITQSPKYLFRKEGQNVTLSCEQNLNHDAMYWYRQDPGQGLRLIYYSQIVNDFQKGDIAEGYSVSREKKESFPLTVTSAQKNPTAFYLCASKVGSVGDQPQHFGDGTRLSIL.

The V gene is TRBV11-3, the J gene TRBJ2-1; 10 bases fit TRBD2. Germline-derived CDR1 and CDR2 are SGHNT and YENEEA. V shed 3 bases and J 6 bases; nucleotides not matched to a gene: 5. The CDR3 length is 15 residues. CDR3 region: CASSFTSGAGNEQFF. As DNA, the CDR3 is TGTGCCAGCAGCTTCACTAGCGGGGCAGGCAATGAGCAGTTCTTC.

The rearrangement links TRBV28 to TRBJ2-7, with 7 positions matching TRBD2. Looked up from germline, CDR1 is MDHEN and CDR2 is SYDVKM. This CDR3 is built from 18 residues. V dropped 1 base and J dropped 0; count of bases not matched to a gene: 12. Here the CDR3 DNA reads TGTGCCAGCAGTTTATACGGGAGTTGGGGGGGAAGCTCCTACGAGCAGTACTTC. Translated, it gives CASSLYGSWGGSSYEQYF.

The rearrangement links TRBV7-8 to TRBJ2-5, with D tentatively TRBD1 (5 bases). The end of the DNA aligns better with TRBJ2-7, so the J call may be wrong. The CDR3 covers 12 residues. Looked up from germline, CDR1 is SGHVS and CDR2 is FQNEAQ. CDR3 protein: CASLTKRGEQYF. The CDR3 DNA follows: TGTGCCAGCCTTACAAAAAGGGGCGAGCAGTACTTC.

The count of this clone is one. This rearrangement joins TRBV9 to TRBJ1-2; D is unresolved. This CDR3 contains 13 residues. Trimming cost V 2 bases and J 8 bases, with 13 bases left between them. Germline CDR1 is SGDLS and CDR2 is YYNGEE. CDR3 sequence: CASSVEAVRGYTF. In nucleotides, the CDR3 is TGTGCCAGCAGCGTCGAGGCAGTGAGGGGCTACACCTTC.

The chain combines TRBV7-2 with TRBJ2-5; 7 bases align to TRBD1. Per germline, CDR1 SGHTA and CDR2 FQGNSA. The CDR3 sequence is 15 residues long. V was clipped by 5 bases and J by 13 bases; unmatched bases: 19. This CDR3 reads CASSPTSLNRQGWYF. The CDR3 coding sequence is TGTGCCAGCAGCCCCACTTCCCTCAACCGACAGGGTTGGTACTTC.